This T cell receptor (beta chain) was documented in a study of identical twins. A note on this clonotype: The target antigen is unknown.

Overall study results and limits: An excess of low generation probability was shown by twin-shared out-of-frame alpha sequences. Twins shared beta out-of-frame sequences in excess, but this excess was weaker. A cross-sectional statistical analysis, not follow-up of the same donors, supported the conclusions.

It was template switching that added a universal primer site, and there were unique molecular identifiers on the cDNA. MiXCR, applied by TCRdb to the 5' RACE reads, yields one record per CDR3 protein. The sample lists 400,000 or so distinct CDR3 sequences; 9% were seen once. This TCR was sampled from a woman aged 45-65 years in good health. Sequencing input: naive T cells sorted from blood.

CDR3 loop: CASSLKDGPSSFTDTQYF. The CDR3 DNA reads TGTGCCAGCAGCTTAAAGGATGGGCCCTCTTCCTTCACAGATACGCAGTATTTT. V is TRBV7-2 and J is TRBJ2-3; D call uncertain. The CDR3 runs 18 residues. In germline, CDR1 is SGHTA, CDR2 FQGNSA. Deletions cut 2 bases from V and 2 bases from J, with 20 bases between.